This T cell receptor (beta chain) appears in the sequencing data of a study of long-term antiretroviral therapy in people with HIV. Trimming shortened V by 3 bases and J by 0 bases, and 10 bases separated the two germline ends. Germline V CDR1 and CDR2: MRHNA, SNTAGT. CDR3 length: 15 amino acids. They ran version v3.0 of the immunoSEQ assay at survey level. The target of sequencing was about 35,000-50,000 T-cell genomes per sample. Only in-frame clones appear in the TCRdb table, and some are missing; sequencing was by immunoSEQ multiplex PCR. The repertoire includes tens of thousands of clones, about 84% of them detected once, and roughly 10% sits in the top ten. Study-wide findings and caveats: The range of CDR3 lengths in HIV repertoires proved narrower than that found in controls.

A note on this clone: Its specificity is unknown.

V usage is TRBV6-4 and J usage is TRBJ2-3; D is perhaps TRBD2 (6 bases). The sequences come from unsorted PBMCs, collected 0.8 years before starting antiretroviral therapy. The TCR comes from a man younger than 30 with HIV. CDR3 sequence (DNA): TGTGCCAGCAGTGAAAAGGAGGGGAGCACAGATACGCAGTATTTT. This translates into CASSEKEGSTDTQYF.